The rows below give T cell receptor delta chains drawn from one sample of a study of in vitro expanded adult blood gammadelta T cells. These receptors are not linked to any known antigen. TCRdb used CATT to re-call clones from the 5' RACE reads. This table holds over 350 delta-chain clones, 27% found once. Sequences were derived from gamma-delta T cells from peripheral blood expanded in culture, sampled from an in vitro culture stimulated with HMBPP. The receptors come from an adult in good health. Both conserved end residues are part of each CDR3. A D gene is named only where the DNA matches it firmly. Only part of the rows carry a size: once, few, many, or a class if the clone is expanded.

abundance: large
d_gene: TRDD3
j_gene: TRDJ1
v_gene: TRDV2
CDR3nt: TGTGCCTGTGACACCGTCGGTGGGGATACGCGGGGTTTCACCGATAAACTCATCTTT
CDR3aa: CACDTVGGDTRGFTDKLIF

abundance: NA
d_gene: TRDD3
j_gene: TRDJ1
v_gene: TRDV2
CDR3nt: TGTGCCTGTGACACTCTCTCGGGGGATACTCGTTACACCGATAAACTCATCTTT
CDR3aa: CACDTLSGDTRYTDKLIF

abundance: NA
d_gene: TRDD3
j_gene: TRDJ1
v_gene: TRDV2
CDR3nt: TGTGCCTGTGACCCTGTACTGGGGCCTCAGGTCACAGATAAACTCACCTTT
CDR3aa: CACDPVLGPQVTDKLTF

abundance: large
d_gene: TRDD3
j_gene: TRDJ1
v_gene: TRDV2
CDR3nt: TGTGCCTGTGACACGGGGAATCTGGGGGATACGAACAGGGGGGACACCGATAAACTCATCTTT
CDR3aa: CACDTGNLGDTNRGDTDKLIF

abundance: medium-sized
d_gene: TRDD3
j_gene: TRDJ1
v_gene: TRDV2
CDR3nt: TGTGCCTGTGACACCCTAAACGCCCAGAACTGGGGGATACAGGCCGATAAACTCATCTTT
CDR3aa: CACDTLNAQNWGIQADKLIF

abundance: medium-sized
d_gene: NA
j_gene: TRDJ1
v_gene: TRDV2
CDR3nt: TGTGCCTGTGACACCTTGGGGGGACCTGATAAACTCATCTTT
CDR3aa: CACDTLGGPDKLIF

abundance: hyperexpanded
d_gene: TRDD3
j_gene: TRDJ1
v_gene: TRDV2
CDR3nt: TGTGCCTGTGACACGCTTTTGGGGATACGTAAGACGCACGATAAACTCATCTTT
CDR3aa: CACDTLLGIRKTHDKLIF

abundance: NA
d_gene: TRDD3
j_gene: TRDJ1
v_gene: TRDV2
CDR3nt: TGTGCCTGTGACACCGTTCATCTATCCGGTGGGGGATACGCAACTGATAAACTCATCTTT
CDR3aa: CACDTVHLSGGGYATDKLIF

abundance: hyperexpanded
d_gene: TRDD3
j_gene: TRDJ1
v_gene: TRDV2
CDR3nt: TGTGCCTGTGATCGCCTGGGGGATAGGTCCGATAAACTCATCTTT
CDR3aa: CACDRLGDRSDKLIF

abundance: large
d_gene: TRDD3
j_gene: TRDJ1
v_gene: TRDV2
CDR3nt: TGTGCCTGTGACGGTCTACTGGGGACGTACACCGATAAACTCATCTTT
CDR3aa: CACDGLLGTYTDKLIF

abundance: large
d_gene: TRDD3
j_gene: TRDJ2
v_gene: TRDV2
CDR3nt: TGTGCCTGTGATCTGGTGGGGGATACGTCTTTGACAGCACAACTCTTCTTT
CDR3aa: CACDLVGDTSLTAQLFF